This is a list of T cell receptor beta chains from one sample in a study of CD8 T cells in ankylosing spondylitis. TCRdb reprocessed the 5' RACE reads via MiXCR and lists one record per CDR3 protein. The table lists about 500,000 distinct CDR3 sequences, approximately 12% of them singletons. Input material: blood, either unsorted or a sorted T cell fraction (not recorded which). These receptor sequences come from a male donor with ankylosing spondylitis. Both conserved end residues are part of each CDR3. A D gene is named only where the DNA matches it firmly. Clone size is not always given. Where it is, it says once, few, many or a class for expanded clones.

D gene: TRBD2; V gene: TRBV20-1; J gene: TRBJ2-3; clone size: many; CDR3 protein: CSASWTSGRADTQYF; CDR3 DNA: TGCAGTGCTAGCTGGACTAGCGGGAGGGCAGATACGCAGTATTTT
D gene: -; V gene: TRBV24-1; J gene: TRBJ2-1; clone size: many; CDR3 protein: CATSDRPRAGSYNEQFF; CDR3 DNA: TGTGCCACCAGTGATAGACCCAGAGCGGGCTCCTACAATGAGCAGTTCTTC
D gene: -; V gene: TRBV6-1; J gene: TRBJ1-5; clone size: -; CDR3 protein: CASSEGQSGQPQHF; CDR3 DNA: TGTGCCAGCAGTGAAGGGCAGAGCGGTCAGCCCCAGCATTTT
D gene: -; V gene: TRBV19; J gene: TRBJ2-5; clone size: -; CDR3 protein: CASREGSAGQETQYF; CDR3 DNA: TGTGCCAGTAGGGAGGGATCAGCAGGCCAAGAGACCCAGTACTTC
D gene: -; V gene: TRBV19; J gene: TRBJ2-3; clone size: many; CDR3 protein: CASSIGDTQYF; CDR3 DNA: TGTGCCAGCAGCATTGGAGATACGCAGTATTTT
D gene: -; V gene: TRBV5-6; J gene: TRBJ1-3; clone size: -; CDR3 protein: CASSFRRAPGNTIYF; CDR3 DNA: TGTGCCAGCAGCTTTCGCAGGGCTCCTGGAAACACCATATATTTT
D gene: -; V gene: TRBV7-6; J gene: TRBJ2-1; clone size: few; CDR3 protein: CASSSVEGWEQFF; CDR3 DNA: TGTGCCAGCAGCTCAGTGGAGGGGTGGGAGCAGTTCTTC
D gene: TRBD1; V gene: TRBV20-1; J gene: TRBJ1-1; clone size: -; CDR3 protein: CSARGQTGGEAFF; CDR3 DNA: TGCAGTGCTAGGGGACAGACCGGAGGTGAAGCTTTCTTT
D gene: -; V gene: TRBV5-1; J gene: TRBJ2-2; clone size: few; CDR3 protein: CASSLAGEITGELFF; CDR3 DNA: TGCGCCAGCAGCTTGGCGGGAGAGATCACCGGGGAGCTGTTTTTT
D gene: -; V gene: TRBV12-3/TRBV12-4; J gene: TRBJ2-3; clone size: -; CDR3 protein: CASSLAAGTRADTQYF; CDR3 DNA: TGTGCCAGCAGTTTAGCAGCAGGGACGAGGGCAGATACGCAGTATTTT
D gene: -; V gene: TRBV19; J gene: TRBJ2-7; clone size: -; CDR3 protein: CASSMERTYEQYF; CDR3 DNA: TGTGCCAGTAGTATGGAGAGGACGTACGAGCAGTACTTC
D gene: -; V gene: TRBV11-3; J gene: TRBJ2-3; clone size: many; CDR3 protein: CASSPPVGPDTQYF; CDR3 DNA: TGTGCCAGCAGCCCTCCGGTGGGCCCAGATACGCAGTATTTT
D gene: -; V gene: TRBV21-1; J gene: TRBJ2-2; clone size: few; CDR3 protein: CASIQWDGRPWRTGELFF; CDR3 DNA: TGTGCCAGCATCCAGTGGGACGGGAGGCCTTGGCGGACCGGGGAGCTGTTTTTT
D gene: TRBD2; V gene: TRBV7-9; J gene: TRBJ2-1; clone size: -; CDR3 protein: CASSSPGGNEQFF; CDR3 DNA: TGTGCCAGCAGCTCTCCCGGGGGGAATGAGCAGTTCTTC
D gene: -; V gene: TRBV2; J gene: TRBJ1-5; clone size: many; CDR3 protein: CASSGSLGVQPQHF; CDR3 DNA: TGTGCCAGCTCGGGCTCACTGGGCGTTCAGCCCCAGCATTTT
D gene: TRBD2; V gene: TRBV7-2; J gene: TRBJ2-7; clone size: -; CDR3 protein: CASSPHGTSGSLYEQYF; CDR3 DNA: TGTGCCAGCAGCCCCCACGGGACTAGCGGGTCGCTATACGAGCAGTACTTC
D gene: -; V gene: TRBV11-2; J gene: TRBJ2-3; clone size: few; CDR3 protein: CASSFPLGGRRIGMQYF; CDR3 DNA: TGTGCCAGCAGCTTCCCGCTCGGGGGCCGTCGAATTGGCATGCAGTATTTT
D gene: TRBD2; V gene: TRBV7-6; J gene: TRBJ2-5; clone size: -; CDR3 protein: CASSPRVAGLVAQYF; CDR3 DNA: TGTGCCAGCAGCCCCCGGGTAGCGGGGCTTGTGGCCCAGTACTTC
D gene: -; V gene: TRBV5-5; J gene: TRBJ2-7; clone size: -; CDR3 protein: CASGTGTSCYEQYF; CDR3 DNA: TGTGCCAGCGGCACCGGGACCTCCTGCTACGAGCAGTACTTC
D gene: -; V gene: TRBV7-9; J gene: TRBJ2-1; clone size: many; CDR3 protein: CASSLHDSYEQFF; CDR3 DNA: TGTGCCAGCAGCCTCCATGACAGTTATGAGCAGTTCTTC
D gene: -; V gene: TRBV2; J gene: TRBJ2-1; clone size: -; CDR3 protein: CASSYTGGRQFF; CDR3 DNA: TGTGCCAGCAGCTACACAGGAGGTCGGCAGTTCTTC
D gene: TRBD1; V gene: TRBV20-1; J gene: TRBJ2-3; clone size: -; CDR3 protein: CSATPPGGLLSGTQYF; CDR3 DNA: TGCAGTGCTACGCCTCCAGGGGGCCTCCTCTCCGGGACGCAGTATTTT
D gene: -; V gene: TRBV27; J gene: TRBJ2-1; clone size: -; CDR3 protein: CASSPGRQRMTVEQFF; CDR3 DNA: TGTGCCAGCAGCCCGGGACGCCAGCGTATGACGGTTGAGCAGTTCTTC
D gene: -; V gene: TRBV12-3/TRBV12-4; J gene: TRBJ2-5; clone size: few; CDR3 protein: CASSKETQYF; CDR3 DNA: TGTGCCAGCAGTAAAGAGACCCAGTACTTC
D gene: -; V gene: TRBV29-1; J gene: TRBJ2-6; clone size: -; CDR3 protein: CSVEPGPMGANVLTF; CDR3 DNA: TGCAGCGTTGAACCAGGGCCGATGGGGGCCAACGTCCTGACTTTC
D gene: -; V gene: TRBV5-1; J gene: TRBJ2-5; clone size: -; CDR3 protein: CASRLTPGTQETQYF; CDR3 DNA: TGCGCCAGCAGACTGACTCCGGGGACCCAAGAGACCCAGTACTTC
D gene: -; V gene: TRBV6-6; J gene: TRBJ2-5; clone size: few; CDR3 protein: CASSSAGETQYF; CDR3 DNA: TGTGCCAGCAGTTCCGCGGGCGAGACCCAGTACTTC
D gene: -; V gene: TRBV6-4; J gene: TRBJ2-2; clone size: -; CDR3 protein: CASSAKWVSGTGELFF; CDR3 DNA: TGTGCCAGCAGTGCAAAGTGGGTCAGCGGCACCGGGGAGCTGTTTTTT